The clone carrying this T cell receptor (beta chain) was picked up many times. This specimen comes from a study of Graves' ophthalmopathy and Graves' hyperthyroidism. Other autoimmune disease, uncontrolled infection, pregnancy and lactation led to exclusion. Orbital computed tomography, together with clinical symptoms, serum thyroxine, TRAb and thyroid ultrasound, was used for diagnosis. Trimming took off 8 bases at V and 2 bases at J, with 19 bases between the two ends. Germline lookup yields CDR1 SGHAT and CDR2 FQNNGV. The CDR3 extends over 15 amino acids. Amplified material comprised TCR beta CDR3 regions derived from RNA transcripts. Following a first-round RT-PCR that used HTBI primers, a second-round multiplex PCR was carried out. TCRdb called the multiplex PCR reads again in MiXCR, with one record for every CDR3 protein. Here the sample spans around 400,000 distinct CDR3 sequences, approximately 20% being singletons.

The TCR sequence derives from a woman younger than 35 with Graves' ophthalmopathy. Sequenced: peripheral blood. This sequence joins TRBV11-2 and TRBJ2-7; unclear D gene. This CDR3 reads CASRALRELPYEQYF. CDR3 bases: TGTGCCAGCCGAGCCCTTCGAGAGTTGCCCTACGAGCAGTACTTC. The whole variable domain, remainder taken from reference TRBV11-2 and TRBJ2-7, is EAGVAQSPRYKIIEKRQSVAFWCNPISGHATLYWYQQILGQGPKLLIQFQNNGVVDDSQLPKDRFSAERLKGVDSTLKIQPAKLEDSAVYLCASRALRELPYEQYFGPGTRLTVT.